This is a list of T cell receptor beta chains from one sample in a study of T cell responses to AZD1222 COVID-19 vaccine. TCRdb keeps only in-frame clones here, not all; method: immunoSEQ multiplex PCR. The table has some 100,000 clones, over 75% seen once. Here the sequenced sample was peripheral blood, taken on day 0 of MenACWY control vaccination. These receptors originate from an adult in good health. Each CDR3 is given with its conserved first and last residue. Fields, in order: CDR3 length, V gene, J gene, clone size, D gene, CDR3 DNA, CDR3 protein. A D gene is named only where the DNA matches it firmly. Size values are once, few and many counts, or a class for expanded clones, and some rows have none.

>15|TRBV7-8|TRBJ1-5|.|TRBD1
TGTGCCAGCAGCCCAGGACAGGGCCTTTATCAGCCCCAGCATTTT
CASSPGQGLYQPQHF
>13|TRBV3-1/TRBV3-2|TRBJ1-1|.|.
TGTGCCAGCAGCCAAGATAGGGACACTGAAGCTTTCTTT
CASSQDRDTEAFF
>16|TRBV5-4|TRBJ2-2|.|TRBD1
TGTGCCAGCAGGCCAGACAGGGGGCGGAACACCGGGGAGCTGTTTTTT
CASRPDRGRNTGELFF
>14|TRBV2|TRBJ1-4|.|.
TGTGCCAGCAGTGGGGACGGCTCTAATGAAAAACTGTTTTTT
CASSGDGSNEKLFF
>13|TRBV12-3/TRBV12-4|TRBJ1-2|.|.
TGTGCCAGCAGGGGACTTTCGATGAGTGGCTACACCTTC
CASRGLSMSGYTF
>15|TRBV11-2|TRBJ2-7|.|TRBD2
TGTGCCAGCAGCTTAGAGGTGGGAGGGCCTTACGAGCAGTACTTC
CASSLEVGGPYEQYF
>13|TRBV6-5|TRBJ1-1|.|.
TGTGCCAGCAGTTACGAGGGGGGCACTGAAGCTTTCTTT
CASSYEGGTEAFF
>11|TRBV29-1|TRBJ2-1|.|TRBD1
TGCAGCGTTAGGACAGGCAATGAGCAGTTCTTC
CSVRTGNEQFF
>13|TRBV9|TRBJ1-2|.|.
TGTGCCAGCAGCGTACAGGGCGGCTATGGCTACACCTTC
CASSVQGGYGYTF
>17|TRBV6-1|TRBJ2-1|.|.
TGTGCCAGCAGTGTCCTCGGATTGGAGGGGGCAAAGAATGAGCAGTTCTTC
CASSVLGLEGAKNEQFF
>15|TRBV6-5|TRBJ2-3|.|TRBD2
TGTGCCAGCAGTTACTCGCGGGGGAGCACAGATACGCAGTATTTT
CASSYSRGSTDTQYF
>14|TRBV30|TRBJ2-5|.|TRBD2
TGTGCCTGGAGTGGCCTAGCGGGACTTCAGACCCAGTACTTC
CAWSGLAGLQTQYF
>14|TRBV10-1|TRBJ1-1|few|.
TGCGCCAGCAGTGAGACACAGGGACTCACTGAAGCTTTCTTT
CASSETQGLTEAFF
>13|TRBV19|TRBJ1-5|.|.
TGTGCCAGTAGGGTCGGCCTGAATCAGCCCCAGCATTTT
CASRVGLNQPQHF
>13|TRBV19|TRBJ1-2|few|.
TGTGCCAGTAGTATAGATGGTAGGGATGGCTACACCTTC
CASSIDGRDGYTF
>15|TRBV6-1|TRBJ1-6|.|.
TGTGCCAGCAGTGAAGCGCTTCCGGGAAATTCACCCCTCCACTTT
CASSEALPGNSPLHF
>15|TRBV7-9|TRBJ2-2|few|TRBD2
TGTGCCACCGAAAGCGGGGGACAACAACCCGGGGAGCTGTTTTTT
CATESGGQQPGELFF
>17|TRBV2|TRBJ1-5|few|TRBD1
TGTGCCAGCAGTGGAGACAGGGGGTTTCGGGGCAATCAGCCCCAGCATTTT
CASSGDRGFRGNQPQHF
>14|TRBV19|TRBJ1-5|.|.
TGTGCCAGTAGTATGAGGGCCTTGAATCAGCCCCAGCATTTT
CASSMRALNQPQHF
>16|TRBV28|TRBJ2-3|.|.
TGTGCCAGCAGTTTAGCCCATACAGGGGGGGCCGATACGCAGTATTTT
CASSLAHTGGADTQYF
>15|TRBV3-1/TRBV3-2|TRBJ2-3|.|.
TGTGCCAGCAGCCAAGATCGCGGGGGCCCAGATACGCAGTATTTT
CASSQDRGGPDTQYF
>15|TRBV4-1|TRBJ1-5|.|.
TGCGCCAGCAGCCGAGGAGAGGGGGGCAATCAGCCCCAGCATTTT
CASSRGEGGNQPQHF
>17|TRBV18|TRBJ2-2|.|TRBD2
TGTGCCAGCTCCGGACTAGCGGGGGGACCCAACACCGGGGAGCTGTTTTTT
CASSGLAGGPNTGELFF
>17|TRBV3-1/TRBV3-2|TRBJ2-3|.|.
TGTGCCAGCAGCCAAGATCTGCGGAGACCTTACACAGATACGCAGTATTTT
CASSQDLRRPYTDTQYF
>12|TRBV10-3|TRBJ1-5|.|.
TGTGCCATCAGGGATAGCAATCAGCCCCAGCATTTT
CAIRDSNQPQHF
>15|TRBV28|TRBJ1-1|few|.
TGTGCCAGCAGTTTCGCCTCTAACAGGGCAAGGGAAGCTTTCTTT
CASSFASNRAREAFF
>12|TRBV24-1|TRBJ1-5|.|.
TGTGCCACCAGTGATTTGCAAGAGTACCAGCATTTT
CATSDLQEYQHF
>16|TRBV7-9|TRBJ2-5|once|.
TGTGCCAGCAGCTTAGCGCCAGGAGGGATGGTGGAGACCCAGTACTTC
CASSLAPGGMVETQYF
>11|TRBV7-9|TRBJ2-7|once|.
TGTGCCAGCAGCTTAGATAACGAGCAGTACTTC
CASSLDNEQYF
>15|TRBV5-1|TRBJ1-4|.|.
TGCGCCAGCAGTCACATAAACCAGGCTAATGAAAAACTGTTTTTT
CASSHINQANEKLFF
>13|TRBV10-3|TRBJ2-7|.|.
TGTGCCATCAGTGACGCTACTCTCTACGAGCAGTACTTC
CAISDATLYEQYF
>19|TRBV15|TRBJ2-7|.|.
TGTGCCACCAGCGTGCCATGGACGGGAGTTGGCCCCTCTGTGTCCGAGCAGTACTTC
CATSVPWTGVGPSVSEQYF
>14|TRBV6-5|TRBJ1-2|.|.
TGTGCCAGCAGTTACTCGACGGGTTTCTATGGCTACACCTTC
CASSYSTGFYGYTF
>15|TRBV7-8|TRBJ1-4|.|.
TGTGCCAGCAGCTTAGACGACAGAACTAATGAAAAACTGTTTTTT
CASSLDDRTNEKLFF
>13|TRBV2|TRBJ1-6|few|.
TGTGCCAGCAGGCCCAGGACGAATTCACCCCTCCACTTT
CASRPRTNSPLHF
>16|TRBV19|TRBJ1-5|.|.
TGTGCCAGTAGTCTCGGCGGGCAGGGGAGGCGATGGCCCCAGCATTTT
CASSLGGQGRRWPQHF
>14|TRBV19|TRBJ1-2|once|TRBD1
TGTGCCAGTAGTGAGGGACAGCAAACCTATGGCTACACCTTC
CASSEGQQTYGYTF
>16|TRBV5-1|TRBJ2-3|.|.
TGCGCCAGCAGCTTGGTATGGACTGATAGCACAGATACGCAGTATTTT
CASSLVWTDSTDTQYF
>19|TRBV6-2/TRBV6-3|TRBJ1-1|.|.
TGTGCCAGCAGCCCTGGGCCCCCATCCGGAGCAGGGGAAAACACTGAAGCTTTCTTT
CASSPGPPSGAGENTEAFF
>13|TRBV21-1|TRBJ1-2|once|.
TGTGCCAGCAAAATGACAGGGCGTCATGGCTACACCTTC
CASKMTGRHGYTF
>15|TRBV5-4|TRBJ1-3|.|TRBD1
TGTGCCAGCAGGAATGACAGGGGCTCTGGAAACACCATATATTTT
CASRNDRGSGNTIYF
>11|TRBV28|TRBJ2-7|.|.
TGTGCCAGCAGTTCCACCTACGAGCAGTACTTC
CASSSTYEQYF
>16|TRBV2|TRBJ2-7|.|TRBD2
TGTGCCAGCAGTGCGAGCGGGAGCCAGGCCGGGAACGAGCAGTACTTC
CASSASGSQAGNEQYF
>16|TRBV28|TRBJ2-1|.|TRBD2
TGTGCCAGCAGCCCCCCCACTAGCGGGACATACAATGAGCAGTTCTTC
CASSPPTSGTYNEQFF
>12|TRBV5-1|TRBJ2-7|.|.
TGCGCCAGCAGCTTGGAAGCCTACGAGCAGTACTTC
CASSLEAYEQYF
>11|TRBV29-1|TRBJ2-3|.|.
TGCAGCGTTGGGGGTGCGGATACGCAGTATTTT
CSVGGADTQYF
>14|TRBV19|TRBJ2-5|.|.
TGTGCCAGTAGGCGGGAATCCGGACGTGAGACCCAGTACTTC
CASRRESGRETQYF
>13|TRBV21-1|TRBJ2-7|.|.
TGTGCCAGCAGCAGACACGACGGCTACGAGCAGTACTTC
CASSRHDGYEQYF
>13|TRBV19|TRBJ1-5|.|.
TGTGCCAGTAGTATAGCGGGTAATCAGCCCCAGCATTTT
CASSIAGNQPQHF
>16|TRBV18|TRBJ2-2|.|.
TGTGCCAGCTCACCACCTACCGGGGGTAACACCGGGGAGCTGTTTTTT
CASSPPTGGNTGELFF
>14|TRBV4-1|TRBJ1-1|.|.
TGCGCCAGCAGCCAAGATCAGGCAGGGTCTGAAGCTTTCTTT
CASSQDQAGSEAFF
>13|TRBV6-5|TRBJ1-1|.|.
TGTGCCAGCAGTTACTCGTCAGGTGCGGGGGCTTTCTTT
CASSYSSGAGAFF
>17|TRBV6-1|TRBJ1-4|.|.
TGTGCCAGCAGTGAAGCGCTGGCAGGGACTACTAATGAAAAACTGTTTTTT
CASSEALAGTTNEKLFF